A single sample gave rise to the 21 T cell receptor beta chains below, sequenced in a study of T cell repertoires in cytomegalovirus infection. Antigens for these TCRs are unknown. TCRdb reprocessed the reads with MiXCR, giving one entry per CDR3 protein. The sample records approximately 600,000 distinct CDR3 sequences, over 35% being singletons. This specimen was cultured PBMCs, taken from culture after CMV antigen stimulation. Source of these receptors: a human donor in good health (CMV status not recorded). Some clones in this sample may be carry-over from other donors' samples.

Only a few counts were recorded for this clonotype. The rearrangement uses TRBV19 and TRBJ2-5; D is possibly TRBD1 (5 bases). V was pared by 4 bases and J by 5 bases, with 11 bases between. The CDR3 has 13 amino acids. Germline V gene lookup returns CDR1 LNHDA and CDR2 SQIVND (reference sequence). The CDR3: CASSNRRRETQYF. CDR3 bases: TGTGCCAGTAGTAACAGGAGACGGGAGACCCAGTACTTC.

Points on this clonotype: This may stem from a read error, because a much larger clone lies one nucleotide away. The rearrangement uses TRBV7-9 and TRBJ2-7; D unclear. The CDR3 totals 14 residues. The V end was cut by 1 base, the J end by 6 bases, with 13 bases between. The germline V gene has CDR1 SEHNR and CDR2 FQNEAQ (reference sequence). DNA for the CDR3: TGTGCCAGCAGCTTAGGCGACTGGGTGGCCGAGCAGTACTTC. Residues: CASSLGDWVAEQYF.

There are a few counts of this clonotype. The CDR3, as DNA: TGTGCCAGCAGTTTCAGAGGCGGCTCCACTGAAGCTTTCTTT. This encodes CASSFRGGSTEAFF. The rearrangement uses TRBV12-3 or TRBV12-4 and TRBJ1-1; D is unclear. Trimming took 3 bases from V and 4 from J, leaving 12 bases between them. The CDR3 runs 14 residues.

This clonotype appeared a few times. The chain recombines TRBV7-9 with TRBJ1-5, with no clear D. CDR1 is SEHNR, CDR2 FQNEAQ, per germline (reference sequence). The ends were cut back, 1 base at V and 4 bases at J, with 11 bases in the middle. The length of the CDR3 is 15 residues. The CDR3 nucleotides read TGTGCCAGCAGCTTAGGATCAGGTTGGAATCAGCCCCAGCATTTT. It is translated as CASSLGSGWNQPQHF.

The sample holds a few counts of this clonotype. The chain has TRBV12-3 or TRBV12-4 and TRBJ2-2, with TRBD2 matching over 11 bases. The CDR3 is 13 amino acids. V lost 7 bases and J lost 6; bases outside the gene matches: 1. The CDR3, as DNA: TGTGCCAGCATAGCGGGGGGGGCCGGGGAGCTGTTTTTT. Encoded protein: CASIAGGAGELFF.

This chain links TRBV20-1 with TRBJ1-5, with TRBD1 matching 9 bases. In germline, CDR1 is DFQATT, CDR2 SNEGSKA (reference sequence). This CDR3 comprises 15 residues. J was trimmed by 7 bases and V by 0 bases; bases with no gene match: 7. Written as DNA, the CDR3 is TGCAGTGCTAGAGATTACAGGGGGCGCGGGCAGCCCCAGCATTTT. This codes for CSARDYRGRGQPQHF.

This clonotype appeared a few times. The chain is built from TRBV6-5 and TRBJ2-7; D is ambiguous. Germline CDR1 MNHEY, CDR2 SVGAGI. This CDR3 region has 13 residues. V was clipped by 5 bases and J by 5 bases, with 13 bases between them. The DNA of the CDR3 is TGTGCCAGCAGTCGGACCAAGCCCGACGAGCAGTACTTC. This encodes CASSRTKPDEQYF.

This clonotype appeared a few times. This rearrangement joins TRBV6-2 or TRBV6-3 to TRBJ1-1; D ambiguous. This CDR3 region has 13 residues. Between the trimmed V and J ends, which lost 7 bases and 1 base, there was a span of 10 bases. Germline V gene lookup returns CDR1 MNHEY and CDR2 SVGEGT. CDR3 residues: CASILRRNTEAFF. The CDR3 coding sequence is TGTGCCAGCATCCTCCGACGGAACACTGAAGCTTTCTTT.

This clonotype has just a few counts. The chain couples TRBV7-2 to TRBJ2-7, with TRBD2 matching 14 bases. The V and J ends lost 3 bases and 6 bases, in that order; junction bases with no gene match: 7. The CDR3 spans 16 residues. The germline gives CDR1 SGHTA, CDR2 FQGNSA. CDR3 sequence (DNA): TGTGCCAGCAGCTTGACGGCGACTAGCGGGAGGGGCGAGCAGTACTTC. As protein: CASSLTATSGRGEQYF.

This clonotype was seen a few times. This chain joins TRBV4-1 and TRBJ2-1, with TRBD2 matching 9 bases. Unmatched junction bases numbered 7, after V lost 2 bases and J lost 8 bases. The germline V gene encodes CDR1 MGHRA and CDR2 YSYEKL. This CDR3 is built from 15 residues. The CDR3 region has the DNA TGCGCCAGCAGCCAAACGGGACTAGCTGGGGATGAGCAGTTCTTC. It is translated as CASSQTGLAGDEQFF.

The genes are TRBV7-9 and TRBJ2-1, with D maybe TRBD1 (5 bases). From germline, CDR1 is SEHNR and CDR2 FQNEAQ (reference sequence). This CDR3 has 16 residues. V dropped 7 bases and J dropped 0 bases, with 16 bases sitting between them. CDR3 DNA: TGTGCCAGCAACATACCAGGGTTAAGCTCCTACAATGAGCAGTTCTTC. It codes for CASNIPGLSSYNEQFF.

The V call is TRBV4-1, the J call TRBJ1-2; D remains unclear. Trimming removed 1 base from V and 1 base from J, with 13 bases in between. Germline lookup yields CDR1 MGHRA and CDR2 YSYEKL. CDR3 length: 16 amino acids. The CDR3 region has the DNA TGCGCCAGCAGCCAAGTCGGGAGAAGAGATAACTATGGCTACACCTTC. Its translation is CASSQVGRRDNYGYTF.

The V gene is TRBV7-4, the J gene TRBJ2-1; either TRBD1 or TRBD2 may supply D (5 bases each). From germline, CDR1 is SGHVT and CDR2 SQSDAQ. The CDR3 spans 12 residues. The ends were cut back, 1 base at V and 15 bases at J, with 13 bases in the middle. CDR3 sequence reads: CASSLGVRGWFF. In DNA, the CDR3 is TGTGCCAGCAGCTTAGGTGTGAGGGGTTGGTTCTTC.

This clonotype was counted a few times. The J gene is TRBJ2-2, the V gene TRBV7-2; 9 nucleotides agree with TRBD2. This CDR3 region has 17 residues. CDR1 is SGHTA and CDR2 is FQGNSA in the germline V gene. Trimming took 1 base from V and 4 from J; bases not matched to a gene: 7. The CDR3 protein is CASSLGGGRALTGELFF. The DNA for the CDR3 is TGTGCCAGCAGCTTAGGAGGCGGGAGGGCCCTCACCGGGGAGCTGTTTTTT.

This rearrangement joins TRBV2 to TRBJ2-1; TRBD1 is a possible D gene (5 bases). This CDR3 spans 13 amino acids. CDR1 and CDR2 from the germline V gene are SNHLY and FYNNEI. Trimming removed 8 bases at V and 4 bases at J, with 12 bases between. CDR3 DNA sequence: TGTGCCAGCGGACAACCAACGTACAATGAGCAGTTCTTC. It translates to CASGQPTYNEQFF.

This sequence joins TRBV19 and TRBJ2-5; no clear D gene. Per the germline V gene, CDR1 is LNHDA and CDR2 is SQIVND (reference sequence). CDR3 length equals 14 residues. Trimming took 3 bases from V and 5 from J, leaving 13 bases between them. The CDR3 DNA sequence: TGTGCCAGTAGTATCAGGCTTTGGCGGGAGACCCAGTACTTC. This translates into CASSIRLWRETQYF.

This clonotype was seen only a few times. This sequence joins TRBV7-2 and TRBJ2-7; possible D gene TRBD2, 6 bases. Looked up from germline, CDR1 is SGHTA and CDR2 is FQGNSA. CDR3 length: 14 amino acids. V was trimmed by 4 bases and J by 4 bases, leaving 14 bases between them. CDR3 bases: TGTGCCAGCAGCTATAGGGCTAGCGAGTACGAGCAGTACTTC. Residues: CASSYRASEYEQYF.

The chain couples TRBV7-6 to TRBJ1-2; D unclear. With 5 bases removed from V and 6 bases from J, the gap between germline ends came to 22 bases. This CDR3 region has 16 residues. Germline CDR1 SGHVS, CDR2 FNYEAQ. CDR3 amino acids: CASSPDTGFGSDGYTF. The CDR3 nucleotides read TGTGCCAGCAGCCCCGACACGGGGTTCGGCTCCGATGGCTACACCTTC. Combining the CDR3 with reference TRBV7-6 and TRBJ1-2 gives the whole variable domain GAGVSQSPRYKVTKRGQDVALRCDPISGHVSLYWYRQALGQGPEFLTYFNYEAQQDKSGLPNDRFSAERPEGSISTLTIQRTEQRDSAMYRCASSPDTGFGSDGYTFGSGTRLTVV.

This clonotype was observed a single time. This chain uses TRBV6-6 with TRBJ1-2; D is ambiguous. CDR3 length: 12 amino acids. Trimming left V 1 base short and J 10 bases short, with 10 bases between. Looked up from germline, CDR1 is MNHNY and CDR2 is SVGAGI (reference sequence). The CDR3 nucleotides read TGTGCCAGCAGTTACTTGGGCACATACTACACCTTC. It translates to CASSYLGTYYTF.

Regarding this clonotype: One end of the junction fails to match germline, which may point to a read error. The chain is built from TRBV28 and TRBJ2-2, with 7 nucleotides matching TRBD2. This CDR3 is built from 13 residues. Germline V gives CDR1 MDHEN, CDR2 SYDVKM. The CDR3 protein is CANHGGGIGELVF. The CDR3 DNA is TGTGCCAACCATGGGGGGGGAATCGGGGAGCTGGTTTTT.

This clonotype was recorded a few times. The rearrangement joins TRBV5-6 to TRBJ2-5, with a weak D call TRBD2 (6 bases). Germline lookup yields CDR1 SGHDT and CDR2 YYEEEE. Trimming took off 3 bases at V and 2 bases at J, with 17 bases between the two ends. This CDR3 has 16 residues. The CDR3 loop reads CASSWRAQRVQETQYF. In DNA form, the CDR3 reads TGTGCCAGCAGCTGGCGGGCCCAGCGGGTACAAGAGACCCAGTACTTC.